These 20 T cell receptor beta chains were sequenced from one sample in a study of T cell responses to AZD1222 COVID-19 vaccine. Clones were sequenced by immunoSEQ multiplex PCR, and TCRdb holds only the in-frame ones, with some missing. The sample includes 130,000 or so clones, about nine tenths of them seen just once. The material was peripheral blood, obtained on day 0 of AZD1222 vaccination. These receptors came from an adult in good health.

CDR3 amino acids: CASSIRQGIVTEAFF. CDR3 coding DNA: TGTGCCAGTAGTATAAGACAGGGGATAGTTACTGAAGCTTTCTTT. This rearrangement joins TRBV19 to TRBJ1-1; 8 bases align to TRBD1. The J segment lost 5 bases and the V segment lost 2 bases, leaving 7 bases of the junction unmatched. Germline V gives CDR1 LNHDA, CDR2 SQIVND (reference sequence). This CDR3 region has 15 residues.

The chain carries TRBV6-2 or TRBV6-3 and TRBJ1-2, with 7 bases that match TRBD1. CDR1 MNHEY and CDR2 SVGEGT come from the germline V gene. V lost 0 bases, J lost 4 bases, and 5 bases stayed unmatched. The CDR3 is made up of 15 amino acids. As DNA, the CDR3 is TGTGCCAGCAGTTACTCAGACAGGGTGACCTATGGCTACACCTTC. The encoded protein is CASSYSDRVTYGYTF.

The chain is built from TRBV9 and TRBJ1-2, with a tentative D call TRBD1 (6 bases). V dropped 4 bases and J dropped 4 bases, with 8 bases sitting between them. The CDR3 extends over 12 amino acids. Per the germline V gene, CDR1 is SGDLS and CDR2 is YYNGEE. The DNA for the CDR3 is TGTGCCAGCAGCACGGACAGCTATGGCTACACCTTC. Translated: CASSTDSYGYTF.

The chain combines TRBV6-5 with TRBJ1-6; D gene unclear. The CDR3 sequence is 14 residues long. Per the germline V gene, CDR1 is MNHEY and CDR2 is SVGAGI. V dropped 9 bases and J dropped 0 bases, with 9 bases sitting between them. The CDR3 spells CASLPSSYNSPLHF. In DNA, the CDR3 is TGTGCCAGTTTACCCAGCTCCTATAATTCACCCCTCCACTTT.

The chain has TRBV18 and TRBJ1-6; TRBD1 matches at 7 bases. This CDR3 comprises 17 residues. The V gene end was trimmed by 5 bases and the J gene end by 4 bases; junction bases not matched to a gene: 11. Germline-derived CDR1 and CDR2 are KGHSH and LQKENI. The CDR3 DNA reads as TGTGCCAGCTCAACGCGACAGGGCTGGGGTTATAATTCACCCCTCCACTTT. Its protein is CASSTRQGWGYNSPLHF.

The CDR3: CASSPDGLHEKLFF. CDR3 nucleotides: TGTGCCAGCAGCCCTGACGGACTACACGAAAAACTGTTTTTT. V is TRBV7-2 and J is TRBJ1-4; D is undetermined. Germline V gives CDR1 SGHTA, CDR2 FQGNSA. The V and J ends lost 5 bases and 8 bases respectively, with 15 bases between them. CDR3 length: 14 amino acids.

The chain employs TRBV29-1 and TRBJ2-2; D might be TRBD1 (6 bases). Per germline, CDR1 SQVTM and CDR2 ANQGSEA. CDR3 length equals 15 residues. The V gene lost 3 bases and the J gene lost 2 bases, with 13 bases spanning the gap. The CDR3 DNA is TGCAGCGTTGATTTGAGGGGGACCAACACCGGGGAGCTGTTTTTT. Protein product: CSVDLRGTNTGELFF.

The chain carries TRBV7-8 and TRBJ1-3, with D maybe TRBD1 (6 bases). CDR3 length equals 15 residues. The germline V gene encodes CDR1 SGHVS and CDR2 FQNEAQ. Trimming removed 4 bases from V and 2 bases from J, with 12 bases in between. CDR3 nucleotide sequence: TGTGCCAGCAGCTCCCGGGACACACCTGGAAACACCATATATTTT. Encoded protein: CASSSRDTPGNTIYF.

This chain connects TRBV6-6 to TRBJ2-1, with D possibly matching TRBD2 (6 bases). The CDR3 is made up of 15 amino acids. The V end was cut by 6 bases, the J end by 10 bases, with 22 bases between. Germline CDR1 is MNHNY and CDR2 is SVGAGI (reference sequence). The CDR3 nucleotides are TGTGCCAGCAGGGGACCGGGCCGAAGCAGCGGGGAGCAGTTCTTC. This gives the protein CASRGPGRSSGEQFF.

The V and J genes are TRBV2 and TRBJ1-2; 8 bases agree with TRBD1. Trimming removed 6 bases from V and 7 bases from J; junction bases left unmatched: 10. This CDR3 is 14 amino acids long. From germline, CDR1 is SNHLY and CDR2 FYNNEI. Here the CDR3 DNA reads TGTGCCAGCAGCCGAGACGGGACAGGCGGTGGCTACACCTTC. It yields the protein CASSRDGTGGGYTF.

The rearrangement uses TRBV6-5 and TRBJ1-5; 7 nucleotides line up with TRBD1. This CDR3 is 14 amino acids long. Germline values: CDR1 MNHEY, CDR2 SVGAGI. Germline trimming cut 5 bases from V and 7 bases from J; bases unmatched to any gene: 8. The CDR3 loop reads CASSQTNRGQPQHF. In DNA form, the CDR3 reads TGTGCCAGCAGTCAAACGAACAGGGGCCAGCCCCAGCATTTT.

The chain joins TRBV7-9 to TRBJ2-3; 9 nucleotides match TRBD1. The germline gives CDR1 SEHNR, CDR2 FQNEAQ (reference sequence). J gave up 1 base and V 5 bases, and 4 bases lay outside the gene matches. The CDR3 is 15 residues long. CDR3 sequence (DNA): TGTGCCAGCAGCCGCCGGACAGGGGGCACAGATACGCAGTATTTT. Translating it yields CASSRRTGGTDTQYF.

The chain joins TRBV29-1 to TRBJ1-1; D unclear. The CDR3 is 12 amino acids. Germline V CDR1 and CDR2: SQVTM, ANQGSEA. V lost 0 bases and J lost 11, with 13 bases in between. CDR3 bases: TGCAGCGTTGAAGATCGATTGGCGTCGGCTTTCTTT. Its translation is CSVEDRLASAFF.

The chain uses TRBV28 and TRBJ2-7; 14 nucleotides agree with TRBD2. Germline V gene sequence: CDR1 MDHEN, CDR2 SYDVKM. CDR3 length: 15 amino acids. With V trimmed by 11 bases and J by 0 bases, 6 bases remained unmatched. The CDR3 sequence is CAAGTSGGSSYEQYF. CDR3 nucleotides: TGTGCCGCCGGGACTAGCGGGGGAAGCTCCTACGAGCAGTACTTC. Full variable domain (missing parts from reference TRBV28 and TRBJ2-7): DVKVTQSSRYLVKRTGEKVFLECVQDMDHENMFWYRQDPGLGLRLIYFSYDVKMKEKGDIPEGYSVSREKKERFSLILESASTNQTSMYLCAAGTSGGSSYEQYFGPGTRLTVT.

V and J are TRBV7-2 and TRBJ2-7; no reliable D call. The CDR3 extends over 13 amino acids. Germline V gene sequence: CDR1 SGHTA, CDR2 FQGNSA. Trimming removed 2 bases at V and 2 bases at J, with 7 bases between. CDR3 loop: CASSLSVAYEQYF. The CDR3 region has the DNA TGTGCCAGCAGCTTATCAGTAGCCTACGAGCAGTACTTC.

The sample holds one count of this clone. The chain joins TRBV29-1 to TRBJ1-2; TRBD1 matches 9 bases. The CDR3 has 16 amino acids. After removal of 3 bases from V and 4 bases from J, the junction contained 12 bases not matched to a gene. The germline CDR1 and CDR2 sequences are SQVTM and ANQGSEA. The CDR3 DNA reads as TGCAGCGTTGATGGTTCGACAGGGGGGTATGGCTATGGCTACACCTTC. It specifies CSVDGSTGGYGYGYTF.

The chain joins TRBV18 to TRBJ2-5; D may be TRBD1 (6 bases). The CDR3 has 17 amino acids. Trimming removed 3 bases at V and 0 bases at J, with 17 bases between. CDR1 is KGHSH, CDR2 LQKENI, per germline. The CDR3 here is CASSPLRVGQHQETQYF. The CDR3 DNA sequence: TGTGCCAGCTCACCCCTGCGCGTCGGACAGCACCAAGAGACCCAGTACTTC. The full variable domain, its missing parts supplied by reference TRBV18 and TRBJ2-5, is NAGVMQNPRHLVRRRGQEARLRCSPMKGHSHVYWYRQLPEEGLKFMVYLQKENIIDESGMPKERFSAEFPKEGPSILRIQQVVRGDSAAYFCASSPLRVGQHQETQYFGPGTRLLVL.

This clone was seen a few times. In nucleotides, the CDR3 is TGTGCCAGCAGCAACCGGGACAGGGTTATCGAGCAGTACTTC. This codes for CASSNRDRVIEQYF. The gene calls are TRBV7-9 and TRBJ2-7; 9 bases fit TRBD1. The CDR3 runs 14 residues. Germline trimming cut 5 bases from V and 6 bases from J; bases unmatched to any gene: 8. In germline, CDR1 is SEHNR, CDR2 FQNEAQ (reference sequence).

This clone was found a few times. V gene TRBV28 combines with J gene TRBJ2-7; TRBD1 matches at 7 bases. This CDR3 spans 14 amino acids. V was clipped by 2 bases and J by 0 bases; unmatched bases: 1. Germline values: CDR1 MDHEN, CDR2 SYDVKM. DNA of the CDR3: TGTGCCAGCAGTTTACAGGGGGACTCCTACGAGCAGTACTTC. It encodes CASSLQGDSYEQYF.

The table lists this clone with a few counts. The V gene is TRBV19, the J gene TRBJ2-7, with D tentatively TRBD2 (5 bases). The CDR3 is 13 residues long. The V gene lost 3 bases and the J gene lost 5 bases, with 11 bases spanning the gap. Per the germline V gene, CDR1 is LNHDA and CDR2 is SQIVND (reference sequence). The CDR3 loop is CASSIIGSDEQYF. The CDR3 DNA sequence: TGTGCCAGTAGTATTATAGGGAGCGACGAGCAGTACTTC.